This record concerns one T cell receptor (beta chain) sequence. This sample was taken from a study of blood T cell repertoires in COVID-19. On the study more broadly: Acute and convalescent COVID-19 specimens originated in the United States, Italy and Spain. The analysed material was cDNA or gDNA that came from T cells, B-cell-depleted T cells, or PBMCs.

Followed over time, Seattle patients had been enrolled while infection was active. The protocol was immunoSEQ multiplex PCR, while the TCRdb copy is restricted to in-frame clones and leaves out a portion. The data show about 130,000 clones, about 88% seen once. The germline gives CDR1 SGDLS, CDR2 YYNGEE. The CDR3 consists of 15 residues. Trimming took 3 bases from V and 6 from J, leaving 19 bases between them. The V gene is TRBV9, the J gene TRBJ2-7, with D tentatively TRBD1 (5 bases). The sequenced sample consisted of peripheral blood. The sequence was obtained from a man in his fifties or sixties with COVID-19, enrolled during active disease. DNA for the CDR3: TGTGCCAGCAGCGCCACCTCCCCGGCGCAGGGCGAGCAGTACTTC. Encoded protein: CASSATSPAQGEQYF. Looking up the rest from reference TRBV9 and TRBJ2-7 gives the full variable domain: DSGVTQTPKHLITATGQRVTLRCSPRSGDLSVYWYQQSLDQGLQFLIQYYNGEERAKGNILERFSAQQFPDLHSELNLSSLELGDSALYFCASSATSPAQGEQYFGPGTRLTVT.